This T cell receptor beta chain was recovered during a study of OX40 agonist ivuxolimab in advanced cancers. The assay was immunoSEQ multiplex PCR, and TCRdb's table has in-frame clones only and misses some. The sample holds about 71,000 clones, 78% seen once. The clonotype was recovered from an adult with an advanced solid tumor such as melanoma, head and neck, liver or kidney cancer. Sample: CD4+ or CD8+ T cells sorted from blood, taken in a trial of the OX40 agonist ivuxolimab.

Written as DNA, the CDR3 is TGTGCCAGCAGCCTGACTAGCGGGATGGTGGAGACCCAGTACTTC. Protein: CASSLTSGMVETQYF. The V gene is TRBV7-6, the J gene TRBJ2-5; TRBD2 matches at 11 bases. The CDR3 is 15 residues long. J gave up 5 bases and V 5 bases, and 7 bases lay outside the gene matches. The germline V gene has CDR1 SGHVS and CDR2 FNYEAQ. The full variable domain, completed using reference TRBV7-6 and TRBJ2-5, is GAGVSQSPRYKVTKRGQDVALRCDPISGHVSLYWYRQALGQGPEFLTYFNYEAQQDKSGLPNDRFSAERPEGSISTLTIQRTEQRDSAMYRCASSLTSGMVETQYFGPGTRLLVL.